These 16 T cell receptor beta chains came from one sample sequenced in a study of CD8+CD57+ T cells in acquired aplastic anemia. Profiles of TCR beta VDJ and CDR3 were generated from a genomic DNA template. TCRdb reprocessed the reads with MiXCR, giving one entry per CDR3 protein. The table lists approximately 200,000 distinct CDR3 sequences, around 65% of them singletons. The sample taken for sequencing was sorted CD4+, CD8+, or CD8+CD57+ T cells (not recorded which) from PBMCs. The receptors originated from a human donor with severe aplastic anemia or a healthy control (not recorded which).

This clonotype was seen repeatedly, ten times or more. V usage is TRBV2 and J usage is TRBJ2-7, with a possible D match to TRBD1 (6 bases). The CDR3 has 13 residues. V was cut by 3 bases and J by 6 bases, with 12 bases left in between. Germline CDR1 is SNHLY and CDR2 is FYNNEI. The CDR3 DNA reads as TGTGCCAGCAGTGAGATAGGGGGACGCGAGCAGTACTTC. It yields the protein CASSEIGGREQYF. Based on the CDR3 plus reference TRBV2 and TRBJ2-7, the full variable domain is EPEVTQTPSHQVTQMGQEVILRCVPISNHLYFYWYRQILGQKVEFLVSFYNNEISEKSEIFDDQFSVERPDGSNFTLKIRSTKLEDSAMYFCASSEIGGREQYFGPGTRLTVT.

This clonotype was recorded many times. At one end the junction does not follow the germline gene, possibly because of a read error. The J gene is TRBJ1-3, the V gene TRBV7-9, with D possibly matching TRBD1 (5 bases). This CDR3 region has 12 residues. Per the germline V gene, CDR1 is SEHNR and CDR2 is FQNEAQ (reference sequence). The CDR3, as DNA: TGTGCCAGCAGCTTAGGGGGAGGGGAACCTGGATTT. Translated: CASSLGGGEPGF.

This sequence joins TRBV15 and TRBJ1-4; D unclear. This CDR3 spans 14 amino acids. CDR1 is LNHNV and CDR2 is YYDKDF in the germline V gene (reference sequence). The V end was cut by 1 base, the J end by 5 bases, with 8 bases between. CDR3 sequence: CATSRGGQNEKLFF. In DNA form, the CDR3 reads TGTGCCACCAGCAGAGGAGGTCAAAATGAAAAACTGTTTTTT.

The chain carries TRBV29-1 and TRBJ2-3; the match to TRBD2 covers 10 bases. The CDR3 totals 16 residues. The V gene's germline CDR1 is SQVTM and CDR2 ANQGSEA. The V and J ends lost 5 bases and 0 bases, in that order; junction bases with no gene match: 8. CDR3 in amino acids: CSVRLAGSSSTDTQYF. The CDR3 DNA is TGCAGCGTTAGACTAGCGGGTTCTTCTAGCACAGATACGCAGTATTTT.

The V and J genes are TRBV7-6 and TRBJ1-2; D is ambiguous. The CDR3 runs 15 residues. Germline CDR1 is SGHVS and CDR2 is FNYEAQ. The V end was cut by 0 bases, the J end by 5 bases, with 13 bases between. In DNA form, the CDR3 reads TGTGCCAGCAGCTTAGCAGACACCGGGAGTTATGGCTACACCTTC. As protein: CASSLADTGSYGYTF.

CDR3 bases: TGTGCCAGCAGCCCAGAACGTCACAATGAGCAGTTCTTC. Its protein is CASSPERHNEQFF. The genes are TRBV7-9 and TRBJ2-1; no firm D call. This CDR3 comprises 13 residues. CDR1 is SEHNR and CDR2 is FQNEAQ in the germline V gene (reference sequence). V was cut by 5 bases and J by 5 bases, with 10 bases left in between.

The chain recombines TRBV7-9 with TRBJ2-7; 8 bases map to TRBD2. The junction had 11 bases not matched to a gene; V was cut back by 3 bases and J by 4 bases. Germline CDR1 reads SEHNR; CDR2 reads FQNEAQ (reference sequence). The CDR3 consists of 16 residues. CDR3 sequence (DNA): TGTGCCAGCAGCTTTTCGAGCGGGGGAGAAGGTTACGAGCAGTACTTC. Encoded protein: CASSFSSGGEGYEQYF.

The chain has TRBV7-2 and TRBJ2-7; D is ambiguous. The CDR3 contains 13 residues. The V end lost 6 bases, the J end lost 3 bases, and 12 bases lay between the germline ends. Germline CDR1 SGHTA, CDR2 FQGNSA. CDR3 DNA: TGTGCCAGCAGATCCGGGCCCAACTACGAGCAGTACTTC. As protein: CASRSGPNYEQYF.

This chain joins TRBV4-1 and TRBJ2-5; 7 bases are shared with TRBD2. J was trimmed by 4 bases and V by 0 bases; bases with no gene match: 11. This CDR3 is 17 amino acids long. Germline V gene sequence: CDR1 MGHRA, CDR2 YSYEKL. CDR3 DNA: TGCGCCAGCAGCCAAGACGTTGACCGGGGGGAGGGAGAGACCCAGTACTTC. Translated, it gives CASSQDVDRGEGETQYF.

V gene TRBV20-1 combines with J gene TRBJ2-2; tentatively, D is TRBD2 (6 bases). Looked up from germline, CDR1 is DFQATT and CDR2 is SNEGSKA (reference sequence). V dropped 3 bases and J dropped 0 bases, with 11 bases sitting between them. The CDR3 length is 15 residues. The CDR3 is CSASRDSANTGELFF. The CDR3 DNA follows: TGCAGTGCTAGTAGGGACTCGGCGAACACCGGGGAGCTGTTTTTT.

The rearrangement uses TRBV7-6 and TRBJ2-3; D gene ambiguous. The germline V gene encodes CDR1 SGHVS and CDR2 FNYEAQ. This CDR3 is 15 amino acids long. V was cut by 1 base and J by 4 bases, with 12 bases left in between. The CDR3 coding sequence is TGTGCCAGCAGCTTAGTAAGGAATTCACCAGATACGCAGTATTTT. Protein: CASSLVRNSPDTQYF.

The rearrangement links TRBV24-1 to TRBJ1-3; unclear D gene. The germline V gene has CDR1 KGHDR and CDR2 SFDVKD. Trimming took 2 bases from V and 4 from J, leaving 11 bases between them. The CDR3 contains 15 residues. In DNA, the CDR3 is TGTGCCACCAGTGATTCAAAAAGTCCCGGAAACACCATATATTTT. Translating gives CATSDSKSPGNTIYF.

The chain is built from TRBV15 and TRBJ2-5, with TRBD1 matching over 9 bases. CDR1 and CDR2 (germline): LNHNV, YYDKDF (reference sequence). After removal of 3 bases from V and 8 bases from J, the junction contained 10 bases not matched to a gene. This CDR3 has 15 amino acids. The CDR3 is CATSRDRGIGDTQYF. CDR3 coding DNA: TGTGCCACCAGCAGGGACAGGGGCATAGGGGATACCCAGTACTTC.

In its sample, this clonotype was seen once. The chain has TRBV24-1 and TRBJ2-2; 7 nucleotides agree with TRBD1. V lost 4 bases and J lost 2; bases outside the gene matches: 3. Looked up from germline, CDR1 is KGHDR and CDR2 is SFDVKD. This CDR3 is built from 15 residues. CDR3 sequence: CATSEQGPNTGELFF. The CDR3 nucleotides read TGTGCCACCAGTGAACAGGGGCCCAACACCGGGGAGCTGTTTTTT.

The chain joins TRBV27 to TRBJ1-1; D is uncertain. Trimming removed 6 bases at V and 3 bases at J, with 14 bases between. CDR3 size: 14 residues. From germline, CDR1 is MNHEY and CDR2 SMNVEV (reference sequence). Here the CDR3 reads CASRGLGFDTEAFF. The CDR3 nucleotides read TGTGCCAGCAGAGGTCTGGGGTTCGACACTGAAGCTTTCTTT.

This rearrangement joins TRBV7-8 to TRBJ1-1; D perhaps matches TRBD1 (5 bases). Germline-derived CDR1 and CDR2 are SGHVS and FQNEAQ. With 5 bases removed from V and 7 bases from J, the gap between germline ends came to 17 bases. This CDR3 comprises 14 residues. The CDR3 protein is CASSPNRRLNEAFF. CDR3 in DNA: TGTGCCAGCAGCCCAAACAGGAGACTAAATGAAGCTTTCTTT. Using reference TRBV7-8 and TRBJ1-1 for the parts outside the CDR3, the full variable domain is GAGVSQSPRYKVAKRGQDVALRCDPISGHVSLFWYQQALGQGPEFLTYFQNEAQLDKSGLPSDRFFAERPEGSVSTLKIQRTQQEDSAVYLCASSPNRRLNEAFFGQGTRLTVV.